The 26 T cell receptor beta chains below all came from one sample that was sequenced in a study of blood T cell repertoires in COVID-19. Produced via immunoSEQ multiplex PCR; TCRdb's table is partial and in-frame only. The data show 80,000 to 95,000 clones, with roughly 86% seen just once and around a fifth held by the top ten. Sequenced: peripheral blood. Receptor source: an elderly woman in a cohort sampled during active or convalescent COVID-19.

The chain is built from TRBV5-1 and TRBJ1-1; possibly TRBD1 for D (5 bases). The CDR3 covers 16 residues. V was clipped by 0 bases and J by 4 bases, with 16 bases between them. Germline CDR1 reads SGHRS; CDR2 reads YFSETQ. CDR3 region: CASSLVVGGSGTEAFF. CDR3 coding DNA: TGCGCCAGCAGCTTGGTAGTCGGGGGGAGCGGCACTGAAGCTTTCTTT.

J is TRBJ1-4 and V is TRBV2; a possible D gene is TRBD1 (5 bases). The CDR3 covers 15 residues. Deletions cut 3 bases from V and 6 bases from J, with 14 bases between. The germline V gene has CDR1 SNHLY and CDR2 FYNNEI. This CDR3 reads CASSEFGQGYEKLFF. DNA for the CDR3: TGTGCCAGCAGTGAGTTTGGTCAGGGTTATGAAAAACTGTTTTTT.

CDR3 protein: CASSPRGGSNYGYTF. CDR3 bases: TGTGCCAGCAGCCCCCGGGGAGGTTCTAACTATGGCTACACCTTC. V and J are TRBV5-4 and TRBJ1-2, with D uncertain. CDR3 size: 15 residues. The ends were cut back, 4 bases at V and 0 bases at J, with 13 bases in the middle. Looked up from germline, CDR1 is SGHNT and CDR2 is YYREEE (reference sequence).

J is TRBJ2-3 and V is TRBV24-1; 10 bases align to TRBD1. This CDR3 is 17 amino acids long. CDR1 is KGHDR and CDR2 is SFDVKD in the germline V gene. Losses at the gene ends were 3 bases for V and 3 bases for J; bases not matched to a gene: 8. CDR3 DNA: TGTGCCACCAGTGATCCTTCGACAGGGGGCGTTACAGATACGCAGTATTTT. The encoded protein is CATSDPSTGGVTDTQYF.

This chain uses TRBV2 with TRBJ1-1; 8 positions match TRBD1. CDR1 is SNHLY, CDR2 FYNNEI, per germline. The CDR3 runs 14 residues. The ends lost 6 bases at V and 0 bases at J; junction bases unmatched: 3. CDR3 coding DNA: TGTGCCAGCAGAATCAGGGGGCTGAACACTGAAGCTTTCTTT. Its translation: CASRIRGLNTEAFF. The full variable domain, with the rest looked up from reference TRBV2 and TRBJ1-1, is EPEVTQTPSHQVTQMGQEVILRCVPISNHLYFYWYRQILGQKVEFLVSFYNNEISEKSEIFDDQFSVERPDGSNFTLKIRSTKLEDSAMYFCASRIRGLNTEAFFGQGTRLTVV.

This chain links TRBV2 with TRBJ2-5; tentative D call: TRBD2 (5 bases). CDR3 size: 13 residues. Germline CDR1 reads SNHLY; CDR2 reads FYNNEI. Trimming removed 5 bases at V and 2 bases at J, with 9 bases between. As DNA, the CDR3 is TGTGCCAGCAGTCGGACTGGGCAAGAGACCCAGTACTTC. Its translation: CASSRTGQETQYF.

This chain joins TRBV2 and TRBJ1-6, with 8 bases aligning to TRBD1. CDR1 and CDR2 from the germline V gene are SNHLY and FYNNEI. The CDR3 is 14 residues long. J gave up 7 bases and V 7 bases, and 6 bases lay outside the gene matches. CDR3 amino acids: CASTGTGGNSPLHF. Written as DNA, the CDR3 is TGTGCCAGCACCGGGACAGGAGGAAATTCACCCCTCCACTTT.

This clone was counted once. This sequence joins TRBV6-5 and TRBJ2-3; D unclear. V lost 5 bases to trimming and J lost 3 bases, with 6 bases between them. This CDR3 has 12 residues. The V gene's germline CDR1 is MNHEY and CDR2 SVGAGI. This CDR3 reads CASSRLTDTQYF. The CDR3 DNA is TGTGCCAGCAGTAGACTGACAGATACGCAGTATTTT.

The chain joins TRBV5-5 to TRBJ2-2; no clear D gene. CDR1 SGHKS and CDR2 YYEKEE come from the germline V gene (reference sequence). The CDR3 covers 14 residues. Trimming took 2 bases from V and 0 from J, leaving 5 bases between them. In DNA, the CDR3 is TGTGCCAGCAGCTTATCCGCGAACACCGGGGAGCTGTTTTTT. Translating gives CASSLSANTGELFF. Drawing the rest from reference TRBV5-5 and TRBJ2-2, the complete variable domain is DAGVTQSPTHLIKTRGQQVTLRCSPISGHKSVSWYQQVLGQGPQFIFQYYEKEERGRGNFPDRFSARQFPNYSSELNVNALLLGDSALYLCASSLSANTGELFFGEGSRLTVL.

V is TRBV6-5 and J is TRBJ2-2, with D possibly matching TRBD2 (6 bases). Germline assignment: CDR1 MNHEY and CDR2 SVGAGI. Trimming removed 7 bases from V and 4 bases from J, with 16 bases in between. The CDR3 contains 15 residues. The CDR3 DNA is TGTGCCAGCACCACCCCGGGGACTGTCACCGGGGAGCTGTTTTTT. This gives the protein CASTTPGTVTGELFF.

This chain links TRBV30 with TRBJ1-2; 9 nucleotides align to TRBD1. V was clipped by 4 bases and J by 8 bases; unmatched bases: 8. The CDR3 has 13 residues. Germline CDR1 is GTSNPN and CDR2 is SVGIG (reference sequence). The CDR3 nucleotides read TGTGCCTGGATCTCCGACAGGGGGAAAGGCTACACCTTC. The encoded protein is CAWISDRGKGYTF.

The chain employs TRBV2 and TRBJ1-6; 10 bases agree with TRBD1. The V and J ends lost 11 bases and 7 bases, in that order; junction bases with no gene match: 5. The CDR3 runs to 13 residues. Germline values: CDR1 SNHLY, CDR2 FYNNEI. The CDR3 protein is CACAGQGNSPLHF. CDR3 coding DNA: TGTGCCTGCGCGGGACAGGGGAATTCACCCCTCCACTTT. Full variable domain (remainder filled in from reference TRBV2 and TRBJ1-6): EPEVTQTPSHQVTQMGQEVILRCVPISNHLYFYWYRQILGQKVEFLVSFYNNEISEKSEIFDDQFSVERPDGSNFTLKIRSTKLEDSAMYFCACAGQGNSPLHFGNGTRLTVT.

At least ten counts were recorded for this clone. The V call is TRBV5-1, the J call TRBJ2-3, with TRBD2 matching over 14 bases. CDR3 length: 18 residues. V gave up 3 bases and J gave up 3 bases; unmatched junction bases: 9. CDR1 and CDR2 from the germline V gene are SGHRS and YFSETQ. CDR3 sequence: CASSSGTSGSMGTDTQYF. DNA of the CDR3: TGCGCCAGCAGCTCCGGGACTAGCGGGAGCATGGGGACAGATACGCAGTATTTT.

This chain connects TRBV9 to TRBJ2-7; 7 positions agree with TRBD2. CDR1 SGDLS and CDR2 YYNGEE come from the germline V gene. Trimming at V came to 0 bases and at J to 3 bases, leaving 6 bases not matched to a gene. CDR3 length equals 15 residues. The CDR3 reads CASSVGYGRIYEQYF. The CDR3 DNA reads as TGTGCCAGCAGCGTAGGGTACGGGAGGATCTACGAGCAGTACTTC.

This chain connects TRBV5-6 to TRBJ1-2; weak D call: TRBD1 (5 bases). The germline V gene has CDR1 SGHDT and CDR2 YYEEEE. Between the trimmed V and J ends, which lost 7 bases and 7 bases, there was a span of 17 bases. The CDR3 covers 13 residues. In nucleotides, the CDR3 is TGTGCCAGCCAGTATACCTCAGGGTCTGGCTACACCTTC. The encoded protein is CASQYTSGSGYTF.

For this clone: The junction departs from germline at one end; a sequencing error may be responsible. The chain recombines TRBV2 with TRBJ2-1, with TRBD2 identical over 10 bases. The CDR3 is made up of 11 amino acids. Germline V gives CDR1 SNHLY, CDR2 FYNNEI. The CDR3 sequence is CASRKLAGAIF. The CDR3 nucleotides are TGTGCCAGCAGAAAGCTAGCGGGAGCGATCTTC.

This clone was seen a single time. The rearrangement joins TRBV28 to TRBJ1-1; D might be TRBD1 (5 bases). The length of the CDR3 is 13 residues. Trimming pared 10 bases from V and 4 bases from J, leaving 16 bases between. CDR1 is MDHEN and CDR2 is SYDVKM in the germline V gene. CDR3 nucleotides: TGTGCCACACACCTGTTGGGGGGCACTGAAGCTTTCTTT. This sequence encodes CATHLLGGTEAFF.

This clone was recorded only once. This chain connects TRBV6-1 to TRBJ1-3; D unresolved. V lost 4 bases and J 2 bases, leaving 15 bases between the germline ends. This CDR3 region has 16 residues. Germline V gene data show CDR1 as MNHNS and CDR2 as SASEGT. The CDR3 reads CASSGGQLYTGNTIYF. CDR3 sequence (DNA): TGTGCCAGCAGTGGAGGCCAGTTGTATACTGGAAACACCATATATTTT.

This clone was detected only a few times. The CDR3 DNA reads TGTGCCAGCAGCCCCCTCGGGGGTTACGAGACCCAGTACTTC. This sequence encodes CASSPLGGYETQYF. The V gene is TRBV5-5, the J gene TRBJ2-5; weak D call: TRBD2 (6 bases). Trimming cost V 4 bases and J 5 bases, with 15 bases left between them. The germline gives CDR1 SGHKS, CDR2 YYEKEE (reference sequence). The CDR3 has 14 residues.

The rearrangement uses TRBV5-8 and TRBJ1-1; 9 bases agree with TRBD1. V shed 6 bases and J 5 bases; nucleotides not matched to a gene: 11. Germline CDR1 is SGHTS and CDR2 is YDEGEE. The CDR3 has 15 amino acids. CDR3 in DNA: TGTGCCAGCACCTACAGGGGGCCGCGGAGTACTGAAGCTTTCTTT. Protein: CASTYRGPRSTEAFF.

Concerning this clone itself: The same CDR3 is also encoded by other DNA sequences in this sample. The V gene is TRBV10-2, the J gene TRBJ1-2; D is perhaps TRBD1 (5 bases). The V end lost 0 bases, the J end lost 0 bases, and 8 bases lay between the germline ends. CDR1 and CDR2 (germline): WSHSY, SAAADI. The CDR3 is made up of 15 amino acids. CDR3 sequence: CASSESQGTNYGYTF. The CDR3 DNA follows: TGCGCCAGCAGTGAGTCTCAGGGAACTAACTATGGCTACACCTTC.

This chain connects TRBV3-1 (or the pseudogene TRBV3-2) to TRBJ1-6; TRBD1 is a possible D gene (5 bases). The germline V and J ends were trimmed by 6 bases and 6 bases, with 15 bases remaining between them. CDR1 is LGHDT and CDR2 is YNNKEL in the germline V gene (reference sequence). This CDR3 contains 15 residues. CDR3 bases: TGTGCCAGCAGGGGGCTAGAAGGTGGTAATTCACCCCTCCACTTT. Protein sequence: CASRGLEGGNSPLHF.

The chain is built from TRBV5-4 and TRBJ1-2; TRBD1 matches 7 bases. V was clipped by 4 bases and J by 10 bases; unmatched bases: 7. From germline, CDR1 is SGHNT and CDR2 YYREEE (reference sequence). The CDR3 runs 12 residues. CDR3 coding DNA: TGTGCCAGCAGCCCCTACAGGGGTGACTACACCTTC. This encodes CASSPYRGDYTF.

J is TRBJ2-1 and V is TRBV6-1, with TRBD2 matching 8 bases. V was clipped by 3 bases and J by 6 bases; unmatched bases: 4. The CDR3 is 14 residues long. Germline-derived CDR1 and CDR2 are MNHNS and SASEGT. The CDR3 protein is CASSDTSGVNEQFF. CDR3 coding DNA: TGTGCCAGCAGTGATACTAGCGGAGTCAATGAGCAGTTCTTC.

The chain uses TRBV19 and TRBJ1-5; D is perhaps TRBD1 (5 bases). The V end was cut by 1 base, the J end by 2 bases, with 9 bases between. Germline CDR1 is LNHDA and CDR2 is SQIVND (reference sequence). The CDR3 is 15 amino acids. In DNA form, the CDR3 reads TGTGCCAGTAGTATAGGGGTACAGGGCAATCAGCCCCAGCATTTT. The encoded protein is CASSIGVQGNQPQHF.

The genes are TRBV10-3 and TRBJ2-1; D not resolved. Germline CDR1 ENHRY, CDR2 SYGVKD. The V end was cut by 5 bases, the J end by 6 bases, with 8 bases between. The CDR3 is 12 residues long. In DNA form, the CDR3 reads TGTGCCATCAGTCCCCCGGGCAATGAGCAGTTCTTC. Its protein is CAISPPGNEQFF.